Listed here are 13 T cell receptor beta chains from one sample, sequenced in a study of blood T cells in healthy people across ages (dated by TCRdb to between 2014 and 2017). Library method: 5' RACE. This sample was sequenced with an Illumina HiSeq 2500. The second PCR ran for about 6 to 12 cycles and used a J-beta primer mix along with a sample-barcoded 5' primer. The public reads were reanalyzed by TCRdb: fastp trimming at Q25, MiXCR alignment, in-frame beta chains only. Every CDR3 protein is listed once, alongside the most common genes and DNA of its rows. This sample gives roughly 700,000 distinct CDR3 sequences in total; about 30% of them show up just once. Approximately 15% of the sample lies in the top ten. Source material: blood. Receptor source: an elderly woman in good health. Donor details come from another sample of the same person, matched by shared clones.

This clonotype came up many times. The V call is TRBV27, the J call TRBJ2-7, with 8 bases fitting TRBD1. CDR1 is MNHEY, CDR2 SMNVEV, per germline (reference sequence). V dropped 2 bases and J dropped 6; count of bases not matched to a gene: 9. The CDR3 extends over 15 amino acids. The CDR3 nucleotides are TGTGCCAGCAGTTTACAGGACAGGGCGAGGGGCGAGCAGTACTTC. It translates to CASSLQDRARGEQYF.

The chain joins TRBV5-1 to TRBJ2-5; D ambiguous. The CDR3 has 15 residues. V gave up 0 bases and J gave up 3 bases, with 12 bases separating them. Germline V gives CDR1 SGHRS, CDR2 YFSETQ. The CDR3 region is CASSLVGAAEETQYF. The CDR3 DNA is TGCGCCAGCAGCTTGGTAGGCGCAGCCGAAGAGACCCAGTACTTC.

The J gene is TRBJ2-1, the V gene TRBV6-5, with unresolved D. V lost 6 bases to trimming and J lost 7 bases, with 13 bases between them. The germline V gene encodes CDR1 MNHEY and CDR2 SVGAGI. CDR3 length equals 13 residues. The CDR3 is CASREGLGNEQFF. The CDR3 DNA follows: TGTGCCAGCAGGGAAGGTCTGGGGAATGAGCAGTTCTTC.

The V gene is TRBV7-2, the J gene TRBJ2-7; a possible D gene is TRBD2 (7 bases). Looked up from germline, CDR1 is SGHTA and CDR2 is FQGNSA. Between the trimmed V and J ends, which lost 5 bases and 0 bases, there was a span of 17 bases. CDR3 length: 16 amino acids. CDR3 protein: CASSVNGGRVSYEQYF. The CDR3 DNA follows: TGTGCCAGCAGCGTCAACGGGGGGCGAGTCTCCTACGAGCAGTACTTC.

The chain couples TRBV7-2 to TRBJ1-4; perhaps TRBD1 as D (5 bases). This CDR3 is built from 13 residues. Trimming left V 2 bases short and J 7 bases short, with 8 bases between. Germline V CDR1 and CDR2: SGHTA, FQGNSA. The CDR3 nucleotides are TGTGCCAGCAGCTTAACCAGGGCTGAAAAACTGTTTTTT. Translation gives CASSLTRAEKLFF. Full variable domain (missing parts from reference TRBV7-2 and TRBJ1-4): GAGVSQSPSNKVTEKGKDVELRCDPISGHTALYWYRQSLGQGLEFLIYFQGNSAPDKSGLPSDRFSAERTGGSVSTLTIQRTQQEDSAVYLCASSLTRAEKLFFGSGTQLSVL.

A few counts support this clonotype. Since a much larger clone is just one base distant, this may be a read error. The chain couples TRBV18 to TRBJ2-3, with D perhaps assigned TRBD1 or TRBD2 (5 bases each). The CDR3 contains 14 residues. Germline lookup yields CDR1 KGHSH and CDR2 LQKENI. The DNA for the CDR3 is TGTGCCAACTCACGAGGGGAAGACACAGATACGCAGTATTTT. Residues: CANSRGEDTDTQYF.

The V gene is TRBV7-3, the J gene TRBJ2-6; no firm D call. This CDR3 region has 16 residues. Per germline, CDR1 SGHTA and CDR2 FQGTGA. Deletions cut 4 bases from V and 1 base from J, with 11 bases between. Written as DNA, the CDR3 is TGTGCCAGCAGCTCTTACCCCGAGTCTGGGGCCAACGTCCTGACTTTC. It codes for CASSSYPESGANVLTF.

This rearrangement joins TRBV5-1 to TRBJ2-7; possibly TRBD2 for D (5 bases). CDR1 is SGHRS, CDR2 YFSETQ, per germline. V lost 7 bases and J lost 1, with 15 bases in between. This CDR3 spans 14 amino acids. The CDR3 DNA sequence: TGCGCCAGCTCACACCCGGGGTATTCCTACGAGCAGTACTTC. This sequence encodes CASSHPGYSYEQYF. The whole variable domain, filled in from reference TRBV5-1 and TRBJ2-7, reads KAGVTQTPRYLIKTRGQQVTLSCSPISGHRSVSWYQQTPGQGLQFLFEYFSETQRNKGNFPGRFSGRQFSNSRSEMNVSTLELGDSALYLCASSHPGYSYEQYFGPGTRLTVT.

This clonotype was counted at least ten times. The rearrangement links TRBV7-9 to TRBJ2-5; unclear D gene. TRBJ2-7 matches the DNA end more closely, so the J call is doubtful. This CDR3 has 13 amino acids. Looked up from germline, CDR1 is SEHNR and CDR2 is FQNEAQ (reference sequence). The DNA of the CDR3 is TGTGCCAGCAGCTTAGCCTCACTGACCGAGCAGTACTTC. Its translation: CASSLASLTEQYF.

The chain uses TRBV28 and TRBJ1-6, with no clear D. The CDR3 spans 12 residues. The V end was cut by 4 bases, the J end by 14 bases, with 12 bases between. From germline, CDR1 is MDHEN and CDR2 SYDVKM. This chain's CDR3 is CASSSLGWALHF. As DNA, the CDR3 is TGTGCCAGCAGTTCTCTGGGTTGGGCCCTCCACTTT.

This rearrangement joins TRBV10-3 to TRBJ1-1; 7 nucleotides align to TRBD1. Per the germline V gene, CDR1 is ENHRY and CDR2 is SYGVKD. The CDR3 length is 13 residues. The CDR3 region has the DNA TGTGCTACTAGGGGGCCTGAGAACACTGAAGCTTTCTTT. This sequence encodes CATRGPENTEAFF.

V usage is TRBV10-3 and J usage is TRBJ2-1; perhaps TRBD2 as D (7 bases). CDR1 and CDR2 from the germline V gene are ENHRY and SYGVKD. The CDR3 sequence is 13 residues long. V was cut by 7 bases and J by 9 bases, with 16 bases left in between. DNA of the CDR3: TGTGCCATCACGGACCGGGGGGCCGGTGAGCAGTTCTTC. This sequence encodes CAITDRGAGEQFF.

This clonotype occurred a few times. A much larger clone lies a single base off, so this may be a read error. The rearrangement links TRBV7-2 to TRBJ2-1, with 7 bases identical to TRBD2. J lost 11 bases, V lost 3 bases, and 31 bases had no gene match. This CDR3 has 21 amino acids. The V gene's germline CDR1 is SGHTA and CDR2 FQGNSA. In DNA form, the CDR3 reads TGTGCCAGCAGCTTCGCCCCACTAGCGCCCCCCCTACCGAAAGTGGGGTATCAGCAGTTCTTC. It specifies CASSFAPLAPPLPKVGYQQFF.